This TCR beta chain was sequenced during a study of blood T cell repertoires in COVID-19. Some clones are missing from TCRdb's copy, which holds only in-frame ones; the method was immunoSEQ multiplex PCR. This sample has approximately 390,000 clones, with roughly 87% found just once. Trimming at V came to 3 bases and at J to 7 bases, leaving 10 bases not matched to a gene. Germline CDR1 is DFQATT and CDR2 is SNEGSKA (reference sequence). The CDR3 has 15 amino acids. The J gene is TRBJ2-1, the V gene TRBV20-1; 9 bases align to TRBD1. The TCR sequence derives from a woman between 35 and 50 years old with acute COVID-19. Sample: PBMCs or T cells enriched from blood (not recorded which). CDR3 protein: CSASPTGQGVNEQFF. CDR3 sequence (DNA): TGCAGTGCTAGTCCCACGGGACAGGGCGTGAATGAGCAGTTCTTC.